This section outlines one T cell receptor (beta chain) sequence together with its context. These data belong to a study of cytomegalovirus exposure and HLA in healthy donors. Per the germline V gene, CDR1 is SGHTA and CDR2 is FQGNSA. V shed 3 bases and J 0 bases; nucleotides not matched to a gene: 1. The CDR3 spans 14 residues. The PCR employed 60 Vbeta primers together with 13 Jbeta primers. The data were produced by immunoSEQ multiplex PCR, yet TCRdb's version contains in-frame clones alone and is incomplete. Seen here are 130,000 or so clones, roughly 82% observed once, and the top ten hold nearly 3%.

This chain uses TRBV7-2 with TRBJ1-1; 7 nucleotides line up with TRBD1. The source material was PBMCs. The clonotype comes from a woman in her forties in good health and CMV-seropositive. This chain's CDR3 is CASSLGQMNTEAFF. CDR3 sequence (DNA): TGTGCCAGCAGCTTGGGACAGATGAACACTGAAGCTTTCTTT. Full variable domain (missing parts from reference TRBV7-2 and TRBJ1-1): GAGVSQSPSNKVTEKGKDVELRCDPISGHTALYWYRQSLGQGLEFLIYFQGNSAPDKSGLPSDRFSAERTGGSVSTLTIQRTQQEDSAVYLCASSLGQMNTEAFFGQGTRLTVV.